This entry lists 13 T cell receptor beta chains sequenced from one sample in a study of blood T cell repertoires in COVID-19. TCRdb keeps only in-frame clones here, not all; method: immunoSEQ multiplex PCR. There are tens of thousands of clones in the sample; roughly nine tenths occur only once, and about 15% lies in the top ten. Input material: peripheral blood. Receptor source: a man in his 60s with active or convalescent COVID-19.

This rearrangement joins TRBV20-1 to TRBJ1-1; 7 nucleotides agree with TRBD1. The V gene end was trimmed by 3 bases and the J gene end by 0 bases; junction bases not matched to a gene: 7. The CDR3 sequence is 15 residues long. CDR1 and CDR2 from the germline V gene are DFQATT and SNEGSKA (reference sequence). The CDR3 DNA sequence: TGCAGTGCTAGTGGGGACAGAAGAATGAACACTGAAGCTTTCTTT. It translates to CSASGDRRMNTEAFF.

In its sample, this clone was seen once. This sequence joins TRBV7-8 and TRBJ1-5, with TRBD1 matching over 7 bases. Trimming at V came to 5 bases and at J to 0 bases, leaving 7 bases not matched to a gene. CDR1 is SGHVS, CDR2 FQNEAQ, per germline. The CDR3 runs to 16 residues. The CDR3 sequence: CASSPETGYSNQPQHF. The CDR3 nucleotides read TGTGCCAGCAGCCCTGAGACAGGGTATAGCAATCAGCCCCAGCATTTT.

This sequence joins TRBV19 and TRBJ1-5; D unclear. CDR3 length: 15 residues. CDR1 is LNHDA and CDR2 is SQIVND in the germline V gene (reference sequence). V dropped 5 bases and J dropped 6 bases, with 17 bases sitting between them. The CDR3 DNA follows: TGTGCCAGTAGTGCCACCCGAGGGTTTAGTCAGCCCCAGCATTTT. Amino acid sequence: CASSATRGFSQPQHF.

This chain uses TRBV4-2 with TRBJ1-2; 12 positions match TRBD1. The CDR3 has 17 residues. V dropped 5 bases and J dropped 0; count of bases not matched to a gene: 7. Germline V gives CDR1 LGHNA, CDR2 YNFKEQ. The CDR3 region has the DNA TGTGCCAGCAGCTCCCGGGACAGGGGGCCCACTAACTATGGCTACACCTTC. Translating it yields CASSSRDRGPTNYGYTF.

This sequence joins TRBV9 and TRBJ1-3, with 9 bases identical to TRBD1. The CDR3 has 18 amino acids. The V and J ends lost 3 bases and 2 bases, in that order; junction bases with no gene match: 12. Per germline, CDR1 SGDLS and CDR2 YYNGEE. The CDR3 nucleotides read TGTGCCAGCAGCGAGGCCCCCTGGGACAGGGAGGCTGGAAACACCATATATTTT. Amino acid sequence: CASSEAPWDREAGNTIYF.

CDR3 sequence (DNA): TGTGCCAGTAGTATAGGCACAGGGATCTATAGCAATCAGCCCCAGCATTTT. Amino acids: CASSIGTGIYSNQPQHF. The genes are TRBV19 and TRBJ1-5; a possible D gene is TRBD1 (6 bases). This CDR3 has 17 residues. CDR1 is LNHDA, CDR2 SQIVND, per germline (reference sequence). Trimming removed 1 base at V and 0 bases at J, with 13 bases between.

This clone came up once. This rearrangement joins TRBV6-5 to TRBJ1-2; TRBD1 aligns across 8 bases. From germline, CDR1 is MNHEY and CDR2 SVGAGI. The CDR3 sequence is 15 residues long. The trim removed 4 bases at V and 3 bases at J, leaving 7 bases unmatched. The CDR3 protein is CASSLSTGGYYGYTF. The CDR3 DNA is TGTGCCAGCAGTTTGAGCACAGGGGGATACTATGGCTACACCTTC.

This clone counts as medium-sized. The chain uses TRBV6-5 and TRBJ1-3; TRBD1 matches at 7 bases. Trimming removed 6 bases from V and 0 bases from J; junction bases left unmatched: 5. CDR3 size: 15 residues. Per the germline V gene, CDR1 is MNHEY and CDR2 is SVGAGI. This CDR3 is CASRRDRDSGNTIYF. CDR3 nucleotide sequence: TGTGCCAGCAGGCGAGACAGGGACTCTGGAAACACCATATATTTT.

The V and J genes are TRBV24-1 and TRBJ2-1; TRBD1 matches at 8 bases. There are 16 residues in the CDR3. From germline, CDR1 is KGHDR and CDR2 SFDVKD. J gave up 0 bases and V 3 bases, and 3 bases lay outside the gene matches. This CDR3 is CATSDPTGGSYNEQFF. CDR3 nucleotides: TGTGCCACCAGTGATCCAACAGGGGGCTCCTACAATGAGCAGTTCTTC.

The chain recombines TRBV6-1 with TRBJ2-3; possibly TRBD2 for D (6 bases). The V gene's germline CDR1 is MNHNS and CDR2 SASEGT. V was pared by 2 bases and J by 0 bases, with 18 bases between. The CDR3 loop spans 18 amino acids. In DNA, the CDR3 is TGTGCCAGCAGTGAACGGTGGTTTGGGGGACTTAGCACAGATACGCAGTATTTT. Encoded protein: CASSERWFGGLSTDTQYF.

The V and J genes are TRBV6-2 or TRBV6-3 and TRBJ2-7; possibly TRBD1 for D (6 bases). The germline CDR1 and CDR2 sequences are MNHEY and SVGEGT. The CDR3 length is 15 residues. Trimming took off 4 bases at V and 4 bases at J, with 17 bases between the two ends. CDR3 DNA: TGTGCCAGCAGTTCCTGGGGGCTGGGAACTTACGAGCAGTACTTC. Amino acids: CASSSWGLGTYEQYF.

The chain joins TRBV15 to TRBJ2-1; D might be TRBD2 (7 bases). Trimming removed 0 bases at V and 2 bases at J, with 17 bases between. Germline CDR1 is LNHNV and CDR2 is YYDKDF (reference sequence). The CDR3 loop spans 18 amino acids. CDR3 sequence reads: CATSRDFSGGLAYNEQFF. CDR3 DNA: TGTGCCACCAGCAGAGATTTCTCGGGGGGCTTAGCCTACAATGAGCAGTTCTTC. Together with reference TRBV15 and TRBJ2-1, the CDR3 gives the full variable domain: DAMVIQNPRYQVTQFGKPVTLSCSQTLNHNVMYWYQQKSSQAPKLLFHYYDKDFNNEADTPDNFQSRRPNTSFCFLDIRSPGLGDTAMYLCATSRDFSGGLAYNEQFFGPGTRLTVL.

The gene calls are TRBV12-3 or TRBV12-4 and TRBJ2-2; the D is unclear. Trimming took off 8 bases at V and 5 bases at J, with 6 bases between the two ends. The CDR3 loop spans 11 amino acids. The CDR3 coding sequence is TGTGCCAGCTCCGGGACCGGGGAGCTGTTTTTT. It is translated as CASSGTGELFF.